This TCR beta chain originates from a study of early T cells in non-severe SARS-CoV-2 infection. Overall study context: Unpaired chains resulted from sequencing bulk RNA of unsorted whole blood.

The CDR3 runs to 14 residues. The germline CDR1 and CDR2 sequences are MDHEN and SYDVKM. V gave up 4 bases and J gave up 8 bases, with 14 bases separating them. Individual cDNA molecules received unique molecular identifiers. One entry per CDR3 protein results from TCRdb running MiXCR on the 5' RACE reads. Here the sample spans more than 85,000 distinct CDR3 sequences, around an eighth being singletons. Sequencing was performed on whole blood, taken at baseline. The V and J genes are TRBV28 and TRBJ1-4; D gene unclear. This TCR derives from an adult who was a healthcare worker with PCR-confirmed SARS-CoV-2 infection or an uninfected control (not recorded which). The CDR3: CASSSHYVGEKLFF. In DNA form, the CDR3 reads TGTGCCAGCAGTTCTCATTATGTGGGGGAAAAACTGTTTTTT.